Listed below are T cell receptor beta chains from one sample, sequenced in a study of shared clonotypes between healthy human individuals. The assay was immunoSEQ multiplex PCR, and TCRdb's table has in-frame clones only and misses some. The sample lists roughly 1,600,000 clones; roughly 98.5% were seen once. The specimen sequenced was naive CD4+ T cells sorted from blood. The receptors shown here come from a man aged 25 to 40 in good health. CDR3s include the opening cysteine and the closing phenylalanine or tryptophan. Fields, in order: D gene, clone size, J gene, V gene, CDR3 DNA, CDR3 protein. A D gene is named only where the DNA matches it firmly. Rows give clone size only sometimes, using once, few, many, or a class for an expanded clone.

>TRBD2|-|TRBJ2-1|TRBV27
TGTGCCAGCAGCCCCCACGGCCGGACTAGCGGGAGTATGGGCTTGTACAATGAGCAGTTCTTC
CASSPHGRTSGSMGLYNEQFF
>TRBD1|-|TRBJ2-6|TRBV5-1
TGCGCCAGCAGCTTTTTCGGGGGACAGGGAGTCTCTGGGGCCAACGTCCTGACTTTC
CASSFFGGQGVSGANVLTF
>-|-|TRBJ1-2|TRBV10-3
TGTGCCATCAGTGAGTTCCCTCAGGGCTATGGCTACACCTTC
CAISEFPQGYGYTF
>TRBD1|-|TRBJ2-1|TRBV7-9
TGTGCCAGCAGTCCGTCGGGACAGAGTAACAATGAGCAGTTCTTC
CASSPSGQSNNEQFF
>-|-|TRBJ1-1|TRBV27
TGTGCCAGCAGTCTCACAGGGAAGGACACTGAAGCTTTCTTT
CASSLTGKDTEAFF
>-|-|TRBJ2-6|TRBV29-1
TGCAGCGTTGAACTGGGCTCTGGGGCCAACGTCCTGACTTTC
CSVELGSGANVLTF
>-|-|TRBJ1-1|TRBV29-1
TGCAGCGTTGAAAGGGAGGGGAACACTGAAGCTTTCTTT
CSVEREGNTEAFF
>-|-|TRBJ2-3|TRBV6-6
TGTGCCAGCAGGACCAGGGGAGAAACAGATACGCAGTATTTT
CASRTRGETDTQYF
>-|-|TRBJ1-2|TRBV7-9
TGTGCCAGCAGCCCTGAAATGCCGTTACAGTTCGACTACACCTTC
CASSPEMPLQFDYTF
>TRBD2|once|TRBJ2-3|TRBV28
TGTGCCAGCAGTACGACTAGCGGGATGGCAGATACGCAGTATTTT
CASSTTSGMADTQYF
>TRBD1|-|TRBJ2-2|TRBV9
TGTGCCAGCAGCTACACAGGGGTGGCCGGGGAGCTGTTTTTT
CASSYTGVAGELFF
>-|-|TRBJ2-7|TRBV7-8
TGTGCCAGCAGCTTAGCGGAGCCTACGGCCTACGAGCAGTACTTC
CASSLAEPTAYEQYF
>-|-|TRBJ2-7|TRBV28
TGTGCCAGCAGTACACCGAGCGAGCAGTACTTC
CASSTPSEQYF
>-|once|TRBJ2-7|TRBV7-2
TGTGCCAGCAGCTTACCAGGCACCTACGAGCAGTACTTC
CASSLPGTYEQYF
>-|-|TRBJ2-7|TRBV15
TGTGCCACCAGCAGAGATCACAGGGCGTACGAGCAGTACTTC
CATSRDHRAYEQYF
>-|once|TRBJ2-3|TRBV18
TGTGCCAGCTCCCCCGGGCAGGGTTGGACAGATACGCAGTATTTT
CASSPGQGWTDTQYF
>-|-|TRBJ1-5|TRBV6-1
TGTGCCAGCAGTCACCGGGACGGTAATCAGCCCCAGCATTTT
CASSHRDGNQPQHF
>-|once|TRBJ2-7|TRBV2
TGTGCCAGCAGTCTGGAAGGTGGGGATGAGCAGTACTTC
CASSLEGGDEQYF
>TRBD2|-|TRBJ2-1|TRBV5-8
TGTGCCAGCAGCTTGTTAGCGGGAGGACCCACCTTTGGGGAGCAGTTCTTC
CASSLLAGGPTFGEQFF
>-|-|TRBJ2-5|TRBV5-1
TGCGCCAGCAGCTTGCTTAGAGAGACCCAGTACTTC
CASSLLRETQYF
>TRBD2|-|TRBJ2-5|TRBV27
TGTGCCAGCAGTGTACTAGCGGGAGCCGAGACCCAGTACTTC
CASSVLAGAETQYF
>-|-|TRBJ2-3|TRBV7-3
TGTGCCAGCAGCGAGGGCTGGGCAGATACGCAGTATTTT
CASSEGWADTQYF
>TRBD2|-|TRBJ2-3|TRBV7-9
TGTGCCAGCAGCCAGAACCTAGCGGGAGTGGCAGATACGCAGTATTTT
CASSQNLAGVADTQYF
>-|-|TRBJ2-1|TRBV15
TGTGCCACCAGCAGTTATATGAATGAGCAGTTCTTC
CATSSYMNEQFF
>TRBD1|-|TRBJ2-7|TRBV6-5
TGTGCCAGCAGTTACCGAGGGACAGGTTTTTCCTACGAGCAGTACTTC
CASSYRGTGFSYEQYF
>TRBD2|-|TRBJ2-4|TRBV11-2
TGTGCCAGCAGACAACTAGCGGGCGGCAAAAACATTCAGTACTTC
CASRQLAGGKNIQYF
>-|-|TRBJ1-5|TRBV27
TGTGCCAGCAGTTCGGATCAGGGGCATCAGCCCCAGCATTTT
CASSSDQGHQPQHF
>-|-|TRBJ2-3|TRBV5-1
TGCGCCAGCAGCTTGGAAGGGGTCCGCACAGATACGCAGTATTTT
CASSLEGVRTDTQYF
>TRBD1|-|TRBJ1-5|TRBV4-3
TGCGCCAGCAGCCTGGGACAGGGTGATCAGCCCCAGCATTTT
CASSLGQGDQPQHF
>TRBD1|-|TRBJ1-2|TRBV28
TGTGCCGGGTCAACAGGGGGCTATGGCTACACCTTC
CAGSTGGYGYTF
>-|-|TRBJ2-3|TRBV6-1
TGTGCCAGCACGAGAGGGGCCCCAGATACGCAGTATTTT
CASTRGAPDTQYF
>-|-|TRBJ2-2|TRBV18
TGTGCCAGCTCACCAGAGACGAGTTACACCGGGGAGCTGTTTTTT
CASSPETSYTGELFF
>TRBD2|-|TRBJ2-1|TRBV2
TGTGCCAACTCTAGCGGGAGAGTCGGTGAGCAGTTCTTC
CANSSGRVGEQFF
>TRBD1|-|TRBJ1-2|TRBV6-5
TGTGCCAGCAGTTACTGGACAGGGGCGGCCTATGGCTACACCTTC
CASSYWTGAAYGYTF
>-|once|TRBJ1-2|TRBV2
TGTGCCAGACAGCAGGTTAACTATGGCTACACCTTC
CARQQVNYGYTF
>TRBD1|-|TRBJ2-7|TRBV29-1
TGCAGCGTTGAAGATTCAAAAAGGACAGGGCCCTACGAGCAGTACTTC
CSVEDSKRTGPYEQYF
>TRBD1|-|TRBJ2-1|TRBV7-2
TGTGCCAGCAGCCGAGACAGGGACGCCTACAATGAGCAGTTCTTC
CASSRDRDAYNEQFF
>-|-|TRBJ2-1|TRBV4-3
TGCGCCAGCAGCCAATTCTCACCCCCGAGCTCCTACAATGAGCAGTTCTTC
CASSQFSPPSSYNEQFF
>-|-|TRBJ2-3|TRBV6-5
TGTGCCATCTCAGAGCCTCCCCCAGATACGCAGTATTTT
CAISEPPPDTQYF
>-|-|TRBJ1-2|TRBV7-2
TGTGCCAGCAGCTTAGGGACGGAAAACTATGGCTACACCTTC
CASSLGTENYGYTF
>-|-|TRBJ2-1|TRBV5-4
TGTGCCAGCAGCCCCATGGGGTCCTACAATGAGCAGTTCTTC
CASSPMGSYNEQFF
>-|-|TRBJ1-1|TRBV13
TGTGCCAGCAGCCCCCCATCTCTGGTGGGGGCTGAAGCTTTCTTT
CASSPPSLVGAEAFF
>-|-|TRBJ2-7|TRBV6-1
TGTGCCAGCACGGCCGCCTACGAGCAGTACTTC
CASTAAYEQYF
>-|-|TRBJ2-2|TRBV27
TGTGCCAGCAGTTTACTCAGGAACACCGGGGAGCTGTTTTTT
CASSLLRNTGELFF
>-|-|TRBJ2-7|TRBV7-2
TGTGCCAGCAGCCTTGGAGTAGGTCTCTACGAGCAGTACTTC
CASSLGVGLYEQYF
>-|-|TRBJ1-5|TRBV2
TGTGCCAGCAACATAGGGGGGGCTAGGGATCAGCCCCAGCATTTT
CASNIGGARDQPQHF
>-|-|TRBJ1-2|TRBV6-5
TGTGCCAGCAGTTACCTGGGAGCGGACCCTAGCTATGGCTACACCTTC
CASSYLGADPSYGYTF
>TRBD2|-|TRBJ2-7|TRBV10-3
TGTGCCATCAGTCCTGGGACTAGCGGTAGGTACGAGCAGTACTTC
CAISPGTSGRYEQYF
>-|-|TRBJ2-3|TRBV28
TGTGCCAGCAGACCTACAGGGTTCGCAGATACGCAGTATTTT
CASRPTGFADTQYF
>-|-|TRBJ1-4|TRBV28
TGTGCCAGCAGCCCTCCGGGAAGGTGGGAAAAACTGTTTTTT
CASSPPGRWEKLFF
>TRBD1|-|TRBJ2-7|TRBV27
TGTGCCAGCAGCCCAGGACCGGGACAGGGCGCCGAGCAGTACTTC
CASSPGPGQGAEQYF
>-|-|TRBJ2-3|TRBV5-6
TGTGCCAGCAGCACCCGGGGCGCGGGTATCGTCACAGATACGCAGTATTTT
CASSTRGAGIVTDTQYF
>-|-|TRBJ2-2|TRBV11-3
TGTGCCAGCAGCTTAGATCAAGCAAACCCCGGGGAGCTGTTTTTT
CASSLDQANPGELFF